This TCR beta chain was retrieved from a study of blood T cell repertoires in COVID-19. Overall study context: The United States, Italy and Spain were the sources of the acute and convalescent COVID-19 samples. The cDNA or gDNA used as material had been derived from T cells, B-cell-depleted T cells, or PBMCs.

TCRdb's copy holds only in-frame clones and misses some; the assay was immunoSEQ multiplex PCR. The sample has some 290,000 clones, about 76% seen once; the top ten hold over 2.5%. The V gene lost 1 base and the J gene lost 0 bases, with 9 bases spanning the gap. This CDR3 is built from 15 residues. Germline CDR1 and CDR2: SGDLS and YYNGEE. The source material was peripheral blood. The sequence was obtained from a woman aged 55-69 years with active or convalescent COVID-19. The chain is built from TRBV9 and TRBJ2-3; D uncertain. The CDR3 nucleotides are TGTGCCAGCAGCGTAAAGCTAGTTAGCACAGATACGCAGTATTTT. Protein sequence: CASSVKLVSTDTQYF. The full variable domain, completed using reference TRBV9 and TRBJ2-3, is DSGVTQTPKHLITATGQRVTLRCSPRSGDLSVYWYQQSLDQGLQFLIQYYNGEERAKGNILERFSAQQFPDLHSELNLSSLELGDSALYFCASSVKLVSTDTQYFGPGTRLTVL.